This entry concerns a single T cell receptor beta chain. Its cognate antigen is unknown. From germline, CDR1 is SEHNR and CDR2 FQNEAQ (reference sequence). Trimming at V came to 3 bases and at J to 5 bases, leaving 8 bases not matched to a gene. This CDR3 has 15 residues. This sample was included in a study of OX40 agonist ivuxolimab in advanced cancers. Study findings and constraints: CD4+ and CD8+ blood T cells expanded clonally by week 6 at 0.1 to 3.0 mg/kg.

The repertoire was sequenced with immunoSEQ multiplex PCR; TCRdb's copy has only in-frame clones and lacks some. The repertoire holds 74,000 or so clones, with more than 85% as singletons. Systemic immunosuppression or autoimmune disease history was grounds to exclude patients. The receptor's source is an adult with an advanced solid tumor such as melanoma, head and neck, liver or kidney cancer. The rearrangement uses TRBV7-9 and TRBJ2-7; 9 bases are shared with TRBD2. The source was CD4+ or CD8+ T cells sorted from blood, collected in a trial of the OX40 agonist ivuxolimab. This chain's CDR3 is CASSFVGLATHEQYF. CDR3 in DNA: TGTGCCAGCAGCTTTGTAGGACTAGCGACCCACGAGCAGTACTTC. Full variable domain (rest looked up from reference TRBV7-9 and TRBJ2-7): DTGVSQNPRHKITKRGQNVTFRCDPISEHNRLYWYRQTLGQGPEFLTYFQNEAQLEKSRLLSDRFSAERPKGSFSTLEIQRTEQGDSAMYLCASSFVGLATHEQYFGPGTRLTVT.